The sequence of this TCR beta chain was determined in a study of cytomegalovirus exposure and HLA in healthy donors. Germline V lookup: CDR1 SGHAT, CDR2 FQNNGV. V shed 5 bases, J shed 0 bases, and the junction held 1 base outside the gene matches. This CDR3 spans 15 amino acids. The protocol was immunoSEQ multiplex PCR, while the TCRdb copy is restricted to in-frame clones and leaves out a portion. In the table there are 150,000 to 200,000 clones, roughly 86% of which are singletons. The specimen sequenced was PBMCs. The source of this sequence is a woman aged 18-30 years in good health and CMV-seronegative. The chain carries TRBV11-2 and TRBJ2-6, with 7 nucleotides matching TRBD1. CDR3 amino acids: CASSRDSSGANVLTF. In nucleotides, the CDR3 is TGTGCCAGCAGCCGGGACAGCTCTGGGGCCAACGTCCTGACTTTC.